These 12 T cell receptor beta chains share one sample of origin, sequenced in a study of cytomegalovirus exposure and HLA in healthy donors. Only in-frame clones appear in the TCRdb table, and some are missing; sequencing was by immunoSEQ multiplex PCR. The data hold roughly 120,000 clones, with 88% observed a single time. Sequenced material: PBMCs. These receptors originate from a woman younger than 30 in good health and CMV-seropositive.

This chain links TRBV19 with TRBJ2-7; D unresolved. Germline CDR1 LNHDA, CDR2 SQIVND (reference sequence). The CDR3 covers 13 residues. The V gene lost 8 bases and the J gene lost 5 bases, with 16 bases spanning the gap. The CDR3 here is CASSNTAFDEQYF. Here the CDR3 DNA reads TGTGCCAGTTCCAACACCGCCTTTGACGAGCAGTACTTC.

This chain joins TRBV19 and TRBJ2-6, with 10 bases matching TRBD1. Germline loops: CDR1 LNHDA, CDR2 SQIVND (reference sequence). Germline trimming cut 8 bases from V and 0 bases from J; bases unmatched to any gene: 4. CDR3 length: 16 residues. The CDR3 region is CASSDRGSSGANVLTF. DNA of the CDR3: TGTGCCAGTTCGGACAGGGGGAGCTCTGGGGCCAACGTCCTGACTTTC. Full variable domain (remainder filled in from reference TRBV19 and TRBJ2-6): DGGITQSPKYLFRKEGQNVTLSCEQNLNHDAMYWYRQDPGQGLRLIYYSQIVNDFQKGDIAEGYSVSREKKESFPLTVTSAQKNPTAFYLCASSDRGSSGANVLTFGAGSRLTVL.

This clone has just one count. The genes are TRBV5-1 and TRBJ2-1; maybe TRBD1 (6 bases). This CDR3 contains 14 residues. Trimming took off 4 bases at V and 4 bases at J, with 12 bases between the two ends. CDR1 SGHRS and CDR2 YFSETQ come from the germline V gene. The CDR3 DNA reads TGCGCCAGCAGCGAACAGGGAACGTACAATGAGCAGTTCTTC. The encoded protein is CASSEQGTYNEQFF.

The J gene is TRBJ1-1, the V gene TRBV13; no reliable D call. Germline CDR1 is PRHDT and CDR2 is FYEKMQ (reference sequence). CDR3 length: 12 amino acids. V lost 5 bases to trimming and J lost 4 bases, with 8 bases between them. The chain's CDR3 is CASSTAGTEAFF. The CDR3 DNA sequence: TGTGCCAGCAGCACCGCCGGCACTGAAGCTTTCTTT.

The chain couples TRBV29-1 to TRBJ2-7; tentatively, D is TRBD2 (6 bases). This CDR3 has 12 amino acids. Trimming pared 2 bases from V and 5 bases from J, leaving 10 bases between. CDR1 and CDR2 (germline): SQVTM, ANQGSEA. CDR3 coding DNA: TGCAGCGTTGAACGCGGGACGGACGAGCAGTACTTC. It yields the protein CSVERGTDEQYF.

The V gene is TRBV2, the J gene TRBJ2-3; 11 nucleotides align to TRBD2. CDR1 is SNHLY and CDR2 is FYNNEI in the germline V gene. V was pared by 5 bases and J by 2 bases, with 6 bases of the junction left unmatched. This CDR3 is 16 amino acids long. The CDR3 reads CASSIAGGRNTDTQYF. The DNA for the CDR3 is TGTGCCAGCAGTATAGCGGGGGGGCGAAACACAGATACGCAGTATTTT.

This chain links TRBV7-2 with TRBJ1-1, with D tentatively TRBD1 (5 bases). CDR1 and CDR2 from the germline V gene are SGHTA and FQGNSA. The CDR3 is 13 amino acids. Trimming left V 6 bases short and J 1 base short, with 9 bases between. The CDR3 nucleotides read TGTGCCAGCAGTCAGGGAGGGAACACTGAAGCTTTCTTT. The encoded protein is CASSQGGNTEAFF.

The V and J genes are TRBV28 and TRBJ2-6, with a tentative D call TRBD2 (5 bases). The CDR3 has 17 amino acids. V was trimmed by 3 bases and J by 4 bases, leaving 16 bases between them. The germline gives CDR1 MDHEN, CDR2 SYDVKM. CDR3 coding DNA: TGTGCCAGCAGTTTTGAGCTGAGGGCGTCCGGGGCCAACGTCCTGACTTTC. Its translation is CASSFELRASGANVLTF.

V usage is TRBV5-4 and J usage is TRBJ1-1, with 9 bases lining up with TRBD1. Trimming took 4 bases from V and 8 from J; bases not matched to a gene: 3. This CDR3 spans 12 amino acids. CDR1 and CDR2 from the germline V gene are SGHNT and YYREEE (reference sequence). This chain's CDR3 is CASSPTGGEAFF. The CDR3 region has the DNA TGTGCCAGCAGCCCTACAGGGGGCGAAGCTTTCTTT.

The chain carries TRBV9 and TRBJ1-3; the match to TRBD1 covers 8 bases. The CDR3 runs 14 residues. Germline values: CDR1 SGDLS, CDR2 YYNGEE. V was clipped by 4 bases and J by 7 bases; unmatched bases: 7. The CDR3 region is CASSTLDRDNTIYF. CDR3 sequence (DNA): TGTGCCAGCAGCACGTTGGACAGGGACAACACCATATATTTT.

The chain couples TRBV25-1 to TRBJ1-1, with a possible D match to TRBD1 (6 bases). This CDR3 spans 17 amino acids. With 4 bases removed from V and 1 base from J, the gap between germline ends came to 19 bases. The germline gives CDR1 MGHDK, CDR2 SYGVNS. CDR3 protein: CASSAYFIRDKNTEAFF. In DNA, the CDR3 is TGTGCCAGCAGTGCCTATTTTATTCGGGACAAGAACACTGAAGCTTTCTTT.

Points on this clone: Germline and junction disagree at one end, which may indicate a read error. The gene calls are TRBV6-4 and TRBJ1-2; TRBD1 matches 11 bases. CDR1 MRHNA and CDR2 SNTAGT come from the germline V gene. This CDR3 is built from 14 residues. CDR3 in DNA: TGTGCCAGAAGTGGGGACAGGGGGAAGTATGGCTACACCTTC. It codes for CARSGDRGKYGYTF.